Presented here are 30 T cell receptor beta chains from one specimen sequenced in a study of a mutant IDH1 vaccine in newly diagnosed glioma. Sequenced by immunoSEQ multiplex PCR; TCRdb stores in-frame clones only, minus some. The sample has tens of thousands of clones; 65% are singletons. Indicated time point: week 47, end of study. Every single dose of the vaccine, 300 ug of mutant IDH1 20-mer peptide, came with topical imiquimod. These TCRs' antigens remain unknown. This specimen was peripheral blood mononuclear cells (PBMCs), taken from a glioma patient whose treatment included an IDH1 peptide vaccine. The origin of the receptors is a man aged 35-49 years with glioma. Some clones in this sample may be carry-over from other donors' samples.

The chain is built from TRBV27 and TRBJ2-5; D possibly corresponds to TRBD1 (6 bases). Germline CDR1 reads MNHEY; CDR2 reads SMNVEV (reference sequence). The CDR3 loop spans 13 amino acids. Deletions cut 6 bases from V and 1 base from J, with 9 bases between. The CDR3 sequence is CASRGDTQETQYF. CDR3 nucleotides: TGTGCCAGCAGGGGGGACACCCAAGAGACCCAGTACTTC.

This chain links TRBV2 with TRBJ1-1; D is unresolved. Germline V gives CDR1 SNHLY, CDR2 FYNNEI. The V gene lost 6 bases and the J gene lost 6 bases, with 8 bases spanning the gap. The CDR3 extends over 11 amino acids. As DNA, the CDR3 is TGTGCCAGCAGAAGTTTGGCTGAAGCTTTCTTT. This sequence encodes CASRSLAEAFF.

This clone has more than one count but fewer than ten. The chain links TRBV6-4 to TRBJ1-5, with a weak D call TRBD1 (5 bases). Germline CDR1 MRHNA, CDR2 SNTAGT. The ends were cut back, 3 bases at V and 6 bases at J, with 24 bases in the middle. The CDR3 has 18 residues. The CDR3 DNA follows: TGTGCCAGCAGTGAAGGATTGTGGAGCAGGGAGGAAGGTCAGCCCCAGCATTTT. Protein sequence: CASSEGLWSREEGQPQHF.

In this sample, this clone turned up a few times. The genes are TRBV6-1 and TRBJ2-3; D possibly corresponds to TRBD1 (5 bases). V shed 4 bases and J shed 1 base, with 15 bases lying between them. This CDR3 contains 16 residues. Germline V gene lookup returns CDR1 MNHNS and CDR2 SASEGT. CDR3: CASSALGDRGTDTQYF. The CDR3 nucleotides read TGTGCCAGCAGTGCCCTAGGGGATCGGGGCACAGATACGCAGTATTTT.

This clone occurred once. CDR3 sequence: CASSMMMGQPQHF. The CDR3 DNA follows: TGTGCCAGTAGCATGATGATGGGACAGCCCCAGCATTTT. The chain recombines TRBV19 with TRBJ1-5; D not resolved. This CDR3 is 13 amino acids long. From germline, CDR1 is LNHDA and CDR2 SQIVND (reference sequence). The V end was cut by 6 bases, the J end by 7 bases, with 13 bases between.

This sequence joins TRBV5-1 and TRBJ1-1; 10 bases are a match to TRBD1. The germline CDR1 and CDR2 sequences are SGHRS and YFSETQ. The CDR3 contains 16 residues. V shed 5 bases and J 0 bases; nucleotides not matched to a gene: 7. This chain's CDR3 is CASREGTGDMNTEAFF. The CDR3 coding sequence is TGCGCCAGCAGAGAGGGGACAGGGGACATGAACACTGAAGCTTTCTTT.

The count of this clone is one. The CDR3 DNA sequence: TGCAGTGCTAGGAGTACTTACGAGCAGTACTTC. This codes for CSARSTYEQYF. The V call is TRBV20-1, the J call TRBJ2-7; the D is unclear. CDR1 and CDR2 (germline): DFQATT, SNEGSKA (reference sequence). The CDR3 consists of 11 residues. Trimming took 3 bases from V and 4 from J, leaving 7 bases between them.

This clone was picked up a small number of times. J is TRBJ1-4 and V is TRBV7-9, with a possible D match to TRBD1 (5 bases). Germline V lookup: CDR1 SEHNR, CDR2 FQNEAQ (reference sequence). There are 15 residues in the CDR3. V lost 2 bases, J lost 7 bases, and 14 bases lay in between. The CDR3 region is CASSLSQTVTEKLFF. CDR3 DNA sequence: TGTGCCAGCAGCTTATCTCAGACAGTAACTGAAAAACTGTTTTTT. The whole variable domain, remainder taken from reference TRBV7-9 and TRBJ1-4, is DTGVSQNPRHKITKRGQNVTFRCDPISEHNRLYWYRQTLGQGPEFLTYFQNEAQLEKSRLLSDRFSAERPKGSFSTLEIQRTEQGDSAMYLCASSLSQTVTEKLFFGSGTQLSVL.

The CDR3 region is CASSLGGTGMNTEAFF. In DNA form, the CDR3 reads TGTGCCAGCAGCTTAGGCGGGACGGGAATGAACACTGAAGCTTTCTTT. This chain connects TRBV7-6 to TRBJ1-1; D is possibly TRBD1 (5 bases). The CDR3 runs to 16 residues. The V end lost 1 base, the J end lost 0 bases, and 12 bases lay between the germline ends. Per germline, CDR1 SGHVS and CDR2 FNYEAQ.

This clone was observed a handful of times. V gene TRBV19 combines with J gene TRBJ1-5; 7 bases align to TRBD1. Germline V gene sequence: CDR1 LNHDA, CDR2 SQIVND (reference sequence). The CDR3 is made up of 16 amino acids. V dropped 3 bases and J dropped 1; count of bases not matched to a gene: 6. The CDR3: CASSIGDSGSNQPQHF. For the CDR3, the DNA is TGTGCCAGTAGTATCGGGGACAGTGGGAGCAATCAGCCCCAGCATTTT.

This chain links TRBV7-6 with TRBJ2-2; TRBD2 matches 12 bases. The CDR3 totals 20 residues. With V trimmed by 2 bases and J by 1 base, 11 bases remained unmatched. The germline CDR1 and CDR2 sequences are SGHVS and FNYEAQ. The CDR3 loop reads CASSLFETSGGPENTGELFF. In nucleotides, the CDR3 is TGTGCCAGCAGCTTATTCGAGACTAGCGGGGGCCCTGAGAACACCGGGGAGCTGTTTTTT.

The rearrangement uses TRBV27 and TRBJ2-3, with TRBD1 as a possible D gene (5 bases). The CDR3 loop spans 16 amino acids. Per the germline V gene, CDR1 is MNHEY and CDR2 is SMNVEV (reference sequence). V was shortened by 3 bases and J by 5 bases, with 18 bases between the two germline ends. The CDR3 sequence: CASSFLGRVYGDTQYF. DNA of the CDR3: TGTGCCAGCAGTTTTCTCGGCAGGGTTTATGGAGATACGCAGTATTTT.

V and J are TRBV19 and TRBJ1-2; 9 bases fit TRBD1. The CDR3 length is 13 residues. V shed 4 bases and J 5 bases; nucleotides not matched to a gene: 2. Germline lookup yields CDR1 LNHDA and CDR2 SQIVND (reference sequence). As DNA, the CDR3 is TGTGCCAGTAGTAGGACAGGGGCGTATGGCTACACCTTC. Amino acid sequence: CASSRTGAYGYTF.

This clone showed up just a few times. V is TRBV5-4 and J is TRBJ2-2, with D tentatively TRBD1 (6 bases). V was clipped by 4 bases and J by 5 bases, with 12 bases between them. The CDR3 runs 14 residues. Germline lookup yields CDR1 SGHNT and CDR2 YYREEE (reference sequence). The CDR3 spells CASSLWGRTGELFF. The CDR3 coding sequence is TGTGCCAGCAGCCTATGGGGGCGGACCGGGGAGCTGTTTTTT.

The rearrangement joins TRBV18 to TRBJ1-1; D possibly corresponds to TRBD1 (6 bases). The CDR3 is 14 residues long. Between the trimmed V and J ends, which lost 3 bases and 3 bases, there was a span of 11 bases. From germline, CDR1 is KGHSH and CDR2 LQKENI. The CDR3 region is CASSPQGRDTEAFF. The CDR3 DNA sequence: TGTGCCAGCTCACCCCAGGGGAGGGACACTGAAGCTTTCTTT.

The genes are TRBV2 and TRBJ2-5; no definite D call. V was pared by 4 bases and J by 5 bases, with 11 bases between. The CDR3 is made up of 13 amino acids. Per germline, CDR1 SNHLY and CDR2 FYNNEI. The CDR3 bases are TGTGCCAGCAGTGTTCAGGTTTGGGAGACCCAGTACTTC. Translation: CASSVQVWETQYF.

V gene TRBV15 combines with J gene TRBJ1-2; D is undetermined. V was clipped by 1 base and J by 2 bases, with 8 bases between them. In germline, CDR1 is LNHNV, CDR2 YYDKDF (reference sequence). CDR3 length: 14 amino acids. The CDR3 spells CATSRGLENYGYTF. In DNA, the CDR3 is TGTGCCACCAGCAGAGGCCTAGAGAACTATGGCTACACCTTC.

V is TRBV14 and J is TRBJ2-5; the D is unclear. Germline lookup yields CDR1 SGHDN and CDR2 FVKESK. Trimming shortened V by 1 base and J by 7 bases, and 10 bases separated the two germline ends. There are 13 residues in the CDR3. CDR3 sequence reads: CASSQVSHGTQYF. In nucleotides, the CDR3 is TGTGCCAGCAGCCAAGTGTCCCACGGGACCCAGTACTTC.

This clone is judged medium-sized. The rearrangement uses TRBV5-6 and TRBJ2-1, with 9 bases identical to TRBD1. This CDR3 comprises 15 residues. Germline V gene lookup returns CDR1 SGHDT and CDR2 YYEEEE. J lost 2 bases, V lost 2 bases, and 2 bases had no gene match. As DNA, the CDR3 is TGTGCCAGCAGCTTTGGGGACAGGGCCTACAATGAGCAGTTCTTC. Translating it yields CASSFGDRAYNEQFF.

This clone was recorded a few times. The chain is built from TRBV7-2 and TRBJ1-6, with D hard to call. CDR1 and CDR2 from the germline V gene are SGHTA and FQGNSA. Trimming cost V 4 bases and J 12 bases, with 19 bases left between them. This CDR3 is 15 amino acids long. This CDR3 is CASSWRTEGKLPLHF. Written as DNA, the CDR3 is TGTGCCAGCAGCTGGCGGACGGAAGGGAAATTACCCCTCCACTTT.

Concerning this clone itself: Other DNA variants within this sample encode the same CDR3. The chain recombines TRBV18 with TRBJ1-2; D uncertain. CDR1 is KGHSH, CDR2 LQKENI, per germline. The CDR3 consists of 14 residues. Trimming shortened V by 2 bases and J by 2 bases, and 9 bases separated the two germline ends. The CDR3 sequence: CASSPVGRNYGYTF. CDR3 coding DNA: TGTGCCAGCTCACCAGTCGGAAGGAACTATGGCTACACCTTC.

The genes are TRBV18 and TRBJ2-3; no firm D call. The CDR3 totals 11 residues. Trimming left V 5 bases short and J 0 bases short, with 0 bases between. Germline values: CDR1 KGHSH, CDR2 LQKENI. The CDR3 sequence is CASSSTDTQYF. As DNA, the CDR3 is TGTGCCAGCTCAAGCACAGATACGCAGTATTTT.

The genes are TRBV7-9 and TRBJ1-6; TRBD1 aligns across 9 bases. The CDR3 consists of 15 residues. Germline V gene data show CDR1 as SEHNR and CDR2 as FQNEAQ (reference sequence). V gave up 5 bases and J gave up 9 bases; unmatched junction bases: 8. CDR3 region: CASSLLGQGSSPLHF. The CDR3 DNA sequence: TGTGCCAGCAGCCTATTAGGACAGGGGTCTTCACCCCTCCACTTT.

This chain connects TRBV21-1 to TRBJ2-7; the table gives TRBD1 as D, unverified against the DNA. TRBV21-1 is a pseudogene locus. The CDR3 runs to 15 residues. CDR3 loop: CASSPSDRVPIREYF. The CDR3 DNA sequence: TGTGCCAGCAGCCCTTCGGACAGGGTACCCATTAGGGAGTACTTC.

The rearrangement joins TRBV7-9 to TRBJ2-5; TRBD2 aligns across 8 bases. CDR3 length equals 15 residues. With 5 bases clipped from V and 5 bases from J, the junction kept 10 bases outside the gene matches. The germline gives CDR1 SEHNR, CDR2 FQNEAQ (reference sequence). CDR3 loop: CASSENRGGHETQYF. DNA for the CDR3: TGTGCCAGCAGCGAGAACCGGGGGGGCCACGAGACCCAGTACTTC.

The genes are TRBV6-1 and TRBJ1-3; D is unclear. The germline CDR1 and CDR2 sequences are MNHNS and SASEGT. Trimming pared 10 bases from V and 0 bases from J, leaving 13 bases between. The length of the CDR3 is 14 residues. The CDR3 spells CATVALHSGNTIYF. The CDR3 region has the DNA TGTGCCACCGTTGCCTTACACTCTGGAAACACCATATATTTT.

The chain links TRBV2 to TRBJ2-3, with 11 bases lining up with TRBD2. Trimming cost V 5 bases and J 2 bases; bases outside gene matches: 3. The germline V gene has CDR1 SNHLY and CDR2 FYNNEI. This CDR3 is built from 15 residues. The CDR3 nucleotides are TGTGCCAGCAGTCGACTAGCGGGGTCCACAGATACGCAGTATTTT. It codes for CASSRLAGSTDTQYF.

The chain links TRBV6-5 to TRBJ1-2; TRBD1 matches at 8 bases. The CDR3 has 13 amino acids. J gave up 6 bases and V 4 bases, and 4 bases lay outside the gene matches. CDR1 is MNHEY, CDR2 SVGAGI, per germline. CDR3 sequence: CASSSDRADGYTF. The CDR3 DNA reads as TGTGCCAGCAGTTCGGACAGGGCTGATGGCTACACCTTC.

This clone appeared a single time. The chain has TRBV2 and TRBJ2-1; 8 nucleotides match TRBD2. After removal of 8 bases from V and 6 bases from J, the junction contained 6 bases not matched to a gene. The CDR3 contains 13 residues. CDR1 is SNHLY, CDR2 FYNNEI, per germline. The CDR3 bases are TGTGCCAGCTGGCCGGGGGGGGCCAATGAGCAGTTCTTC. Its protein is CASWPGGANEQFF.

The chain joins TRBV6-6 to TRBJ1-5, with D maybe TRBD1 (6 bases). Trimming cost V 7 bases and J 2 bases, with 18 bases left between them. Per the germline V gene, CDR1 is MNHNY and CDR2 is SVGAGI (reference sequence). This CDR3 spans 16 amino acids. CDR3 sequence: CASTRGEGVGNQPQHF. For the CDR3, the DNA is TGTGCCAGCACACGCGGGGAGGGGGTAGGCAATCAGCCCCAGCATTTT.